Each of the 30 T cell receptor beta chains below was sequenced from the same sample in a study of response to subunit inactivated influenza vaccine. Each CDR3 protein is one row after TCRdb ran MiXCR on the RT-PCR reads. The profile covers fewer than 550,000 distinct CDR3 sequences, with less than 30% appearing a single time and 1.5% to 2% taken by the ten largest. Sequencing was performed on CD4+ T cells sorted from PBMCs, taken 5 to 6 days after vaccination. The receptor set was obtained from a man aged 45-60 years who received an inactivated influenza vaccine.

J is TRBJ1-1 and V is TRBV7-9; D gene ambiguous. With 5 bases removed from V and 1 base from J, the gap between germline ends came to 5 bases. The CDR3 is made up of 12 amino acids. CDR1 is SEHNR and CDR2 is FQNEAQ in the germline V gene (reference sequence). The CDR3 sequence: CASSTANTEAFF. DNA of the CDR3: TGTGCCAGCAGCACAGCGAACACTGAAGCTTTCTTT.

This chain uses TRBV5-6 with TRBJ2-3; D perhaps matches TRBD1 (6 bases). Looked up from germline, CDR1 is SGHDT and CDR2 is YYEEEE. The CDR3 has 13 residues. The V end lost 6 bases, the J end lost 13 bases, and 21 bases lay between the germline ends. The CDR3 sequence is CASNLRLDSREYF. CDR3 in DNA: TGTGCCAGCAACTTACGATTGGACAGCCGGGAGTATTTT. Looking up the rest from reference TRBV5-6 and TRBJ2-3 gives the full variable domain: DAGVTQSPTHLIKTRGQQVTLRCSPKSGHDTVSWYQQALGQGPQFIFQYYEEEERQRGNFPDRFSGHQFPNYSSELNVNALLLGDSALYLCASNLRLDSREYFGPGTRLTVL.

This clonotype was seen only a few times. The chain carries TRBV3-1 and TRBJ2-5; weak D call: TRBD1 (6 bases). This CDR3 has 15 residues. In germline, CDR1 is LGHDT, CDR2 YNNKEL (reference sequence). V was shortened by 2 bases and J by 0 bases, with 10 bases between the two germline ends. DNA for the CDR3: TGTGCCAGCAGCCAAACCTGGACAGACCAAGAGACCCAGTACTTC. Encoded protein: CASSQTWTDQETQYF.

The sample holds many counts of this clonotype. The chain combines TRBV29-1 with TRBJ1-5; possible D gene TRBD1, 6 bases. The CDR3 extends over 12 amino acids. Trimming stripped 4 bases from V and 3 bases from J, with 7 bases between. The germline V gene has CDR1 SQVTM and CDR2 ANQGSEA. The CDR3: CSVAGANQPQHF. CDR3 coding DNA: TGCAGCGTTGCAGGGGCCAATCAGCCCCAGCATTTT.

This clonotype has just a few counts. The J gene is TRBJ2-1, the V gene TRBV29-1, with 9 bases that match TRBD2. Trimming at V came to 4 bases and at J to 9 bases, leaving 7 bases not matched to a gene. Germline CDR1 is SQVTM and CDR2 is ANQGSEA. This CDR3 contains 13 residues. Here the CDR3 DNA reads TGCAGCGTTGGGGCTAGCGGGAATGTTGAGCAGTTCTTC. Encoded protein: CSVGASGNVEQFF.

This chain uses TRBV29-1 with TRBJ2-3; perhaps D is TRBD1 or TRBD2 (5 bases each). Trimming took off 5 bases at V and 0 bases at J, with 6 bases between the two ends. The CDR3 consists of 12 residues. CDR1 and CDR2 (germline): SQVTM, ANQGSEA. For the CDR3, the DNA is TGCAGCGTTAGGGACAGCACAGATACGCAGTATTTT. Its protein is CSVRDSTDTQYF.

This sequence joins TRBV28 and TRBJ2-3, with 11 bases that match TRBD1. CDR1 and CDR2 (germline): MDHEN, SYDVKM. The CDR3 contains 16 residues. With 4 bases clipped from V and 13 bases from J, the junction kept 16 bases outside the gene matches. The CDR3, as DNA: TGTGCCAGCAGTTCACCCCTGAGGACAGGGGGCCTTGGGAAGTATTTT. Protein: CASSSPLRTGGLGKYF.

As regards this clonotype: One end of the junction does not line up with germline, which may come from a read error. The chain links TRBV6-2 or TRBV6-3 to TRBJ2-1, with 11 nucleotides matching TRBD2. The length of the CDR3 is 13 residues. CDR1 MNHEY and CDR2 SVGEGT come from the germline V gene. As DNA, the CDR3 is TGTGCCAGCAGTCCCGGGACTAGCGGTCCCGTCGTCTTC. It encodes CASSPGTSGPVVF.

DNA of the CDR3: TGCAGTGCTAGAGGGCCCTTCGCCTACGAGCAGTACTTC. This sequence encodes CSARGPFAYEQYF. The chain carries TRBV20-1 and TRBJ2-7; D ambiguous. CDR1 and CDR2 from the germline V gene are DFQATT and SNEGSKA (reference sequence). This CDR3 region has 13 residues. The V end lost 1 base, the J end lost 2 bases, and 9 bases lay between the germline ends.

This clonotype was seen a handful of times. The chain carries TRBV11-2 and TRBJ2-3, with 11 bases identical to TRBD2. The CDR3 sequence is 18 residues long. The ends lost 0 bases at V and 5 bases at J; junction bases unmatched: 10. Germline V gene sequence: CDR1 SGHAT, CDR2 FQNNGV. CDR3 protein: CASSLDRFSGGAGDTQYF. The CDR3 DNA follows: TGTGCCAGCAGCTTAGATCGTTTTAGCGGGGGGGCTGGAGATACGCAGTATTTT.

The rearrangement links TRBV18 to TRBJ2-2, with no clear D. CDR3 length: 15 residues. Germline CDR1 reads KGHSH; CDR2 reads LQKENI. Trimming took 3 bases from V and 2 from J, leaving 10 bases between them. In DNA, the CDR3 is TGTGCCAGCTCACCTACGCCCAGAAACACCGGGGAGCTGTTTTTT. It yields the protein CASSPTPRNTGELFF.

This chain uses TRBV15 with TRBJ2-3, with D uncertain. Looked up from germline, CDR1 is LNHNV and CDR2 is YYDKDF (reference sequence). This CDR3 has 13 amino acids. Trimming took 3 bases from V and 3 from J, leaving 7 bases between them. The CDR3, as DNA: TGTGCCACCAGCAGCCAGCAGACAGATACGCAGTATTTT. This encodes CATSSQQTDTQYF. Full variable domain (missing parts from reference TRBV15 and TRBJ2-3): DAMVIQNPRYQVTQFGKPVTLSCSQTLNHNVMYWYQQKSSQAPKLLFHYYDKDFNNEADTPDNFQSRRPNTSFCFLDIRSPGLGDTAMYLCATSSQQTDTQYFGPGTRLTVL.

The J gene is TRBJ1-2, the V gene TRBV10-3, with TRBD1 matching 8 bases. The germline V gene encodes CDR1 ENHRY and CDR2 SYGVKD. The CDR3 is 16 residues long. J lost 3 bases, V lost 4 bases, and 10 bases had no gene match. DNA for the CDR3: TGTGCCATCAGTGCGGGACAGGTCCTGTCTTACTATGGCTACACCTTC. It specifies CAISAGQVLSYYGYTF.

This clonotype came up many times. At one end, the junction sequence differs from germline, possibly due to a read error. CDR3 sequence reads: CASSLGTGGTDTQYF. CDR3 sequence (DNA): TGTGCCAGCAGTTTAGGTACGGGGGGGACAGATACGCAGTATTTT. The J gene is TRBJ2-3, the V gene TRBV11-2; 8 bases line up with TRBD2. The CDR3 runs to 15 residues. Germline assignment: CDR1 SGHAT and CDR2 FQNNGV.

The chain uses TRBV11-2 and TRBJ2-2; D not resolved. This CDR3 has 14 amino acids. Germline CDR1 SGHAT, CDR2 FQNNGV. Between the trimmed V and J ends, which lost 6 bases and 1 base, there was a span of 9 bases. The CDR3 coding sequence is TGTGCCAGCAGGAACTACAAGAACACCGGGGAGCTGTTTTTT. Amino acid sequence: CASRNYKNTGELFF.

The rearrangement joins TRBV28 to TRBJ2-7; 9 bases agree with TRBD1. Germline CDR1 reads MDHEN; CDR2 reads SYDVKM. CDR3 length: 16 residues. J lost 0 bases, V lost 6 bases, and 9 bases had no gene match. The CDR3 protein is CASRRYGQGTSYEQYF. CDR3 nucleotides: TGTGCCAGCAGACGCTACGGACAGGGGACCTCCTACGAGCAGTACTTC. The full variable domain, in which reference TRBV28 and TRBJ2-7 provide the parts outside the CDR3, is DVKVTQSSRYLVKRTGEKVFLECVQDMDHENMFWYRQDPGLGLRLIYFSYDVKMKEKGDIPEGYSVSREKKERFSLILESASTNQTSMYLCASRRYGQGTSYEQYFGPGTRLTVT.

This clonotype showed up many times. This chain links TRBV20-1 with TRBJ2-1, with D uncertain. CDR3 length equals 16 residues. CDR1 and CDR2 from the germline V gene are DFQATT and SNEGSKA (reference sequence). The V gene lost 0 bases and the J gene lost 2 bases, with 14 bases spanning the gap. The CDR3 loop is CSARDPAGDTYNEQFF. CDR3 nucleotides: TGCAGTGCTAGAGATCCGGCAGGAGACACCTACAATGAGCAGTTCTTC.

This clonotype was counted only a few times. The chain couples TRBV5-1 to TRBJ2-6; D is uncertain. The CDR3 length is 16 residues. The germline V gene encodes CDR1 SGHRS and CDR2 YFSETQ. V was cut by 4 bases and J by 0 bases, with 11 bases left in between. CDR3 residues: CASSPPQDSGANVLTF. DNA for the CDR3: TGCGCCAGCAGCCCCCCTCAGGACTCTGGGGCCAACGTCCTGACTTTC.

The CDR3 region is CASSLPSQETQYF. The CDR3 DNA reads TGTGCCAGCAGCTTACCCAGCCAAGAGACCCAGTACTTC. The V call is TRBV7-6, the J call TRBJ2-5, with unresolved D. The V end lost 2 bases, the J end lost 1 base, and 5 bases lay between the germline ends. Germline V CDR1 and CDR2: SGHVS, FNYEAQ. The CDR3 spans 13 residues.

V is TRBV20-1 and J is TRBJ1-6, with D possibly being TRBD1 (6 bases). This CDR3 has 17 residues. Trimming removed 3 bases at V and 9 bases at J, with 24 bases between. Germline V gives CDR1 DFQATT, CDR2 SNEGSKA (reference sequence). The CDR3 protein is CSARWGTSHRRGSPLHF. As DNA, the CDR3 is TGCAGTGCTAGGTGGGGGACATCGCATCGGAGGGGTTCACCCCTCCACTTT.

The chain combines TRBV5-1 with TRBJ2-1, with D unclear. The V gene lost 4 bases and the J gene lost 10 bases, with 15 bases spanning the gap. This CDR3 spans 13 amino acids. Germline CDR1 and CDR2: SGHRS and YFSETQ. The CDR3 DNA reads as TGCGCCAGCAGCCCGCCAGCCCTGACAGAGCAGTTCTTC. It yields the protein CASSPPALTEQFF.

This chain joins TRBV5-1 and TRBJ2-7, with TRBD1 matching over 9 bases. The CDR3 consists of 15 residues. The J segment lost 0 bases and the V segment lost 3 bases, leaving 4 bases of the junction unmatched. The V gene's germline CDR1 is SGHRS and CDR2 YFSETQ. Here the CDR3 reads CASSWGQGASYEQYF. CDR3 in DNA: TGCGCCAGCAGCTGGGGACAGGGAGCCTCCTACGAGCAGTACTTC.

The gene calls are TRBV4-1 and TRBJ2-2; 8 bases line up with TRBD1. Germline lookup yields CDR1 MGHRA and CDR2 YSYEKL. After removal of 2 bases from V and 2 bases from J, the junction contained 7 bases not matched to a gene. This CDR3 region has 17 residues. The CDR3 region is CASSQLWTGSNTGELFF. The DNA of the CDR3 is TGCGCCAGCAGCCAACTCTGGACAGGGAGTAACACCGGGGAGCTGTTTTTT.

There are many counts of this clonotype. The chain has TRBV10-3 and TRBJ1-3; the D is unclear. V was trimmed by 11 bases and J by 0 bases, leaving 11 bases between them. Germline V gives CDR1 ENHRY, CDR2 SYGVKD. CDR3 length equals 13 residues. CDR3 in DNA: TGTGCCGCCTCGACCGGCTCTGGAAACACCATATATTTT. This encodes CAASTGSGNTIYF.

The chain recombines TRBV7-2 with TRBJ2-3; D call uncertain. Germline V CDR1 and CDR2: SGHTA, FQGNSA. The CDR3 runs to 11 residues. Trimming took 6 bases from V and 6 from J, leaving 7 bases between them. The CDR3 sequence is CASRHSDTQYF. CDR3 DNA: TGTGCCAGCAGACACAGCGATACGCAGTATTTT.

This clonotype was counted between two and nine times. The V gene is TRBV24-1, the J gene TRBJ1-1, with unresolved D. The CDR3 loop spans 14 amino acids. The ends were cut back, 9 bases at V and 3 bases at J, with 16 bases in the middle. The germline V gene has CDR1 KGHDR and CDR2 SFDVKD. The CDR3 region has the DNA TGTGCCACCCCAAGTCCGGGTAAGGACACTGAAGCTTTCTTT. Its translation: CATPSPGKDTEAFF.

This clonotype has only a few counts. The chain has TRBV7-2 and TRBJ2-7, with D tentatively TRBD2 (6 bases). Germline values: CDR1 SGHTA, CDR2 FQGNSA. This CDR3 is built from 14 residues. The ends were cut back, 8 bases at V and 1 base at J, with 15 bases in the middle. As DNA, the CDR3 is TGTGCCAGCCTCCCCGGGAGTCTATCCTACGAGCAGTACTTC. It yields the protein CASLPGSLSYEQYF.

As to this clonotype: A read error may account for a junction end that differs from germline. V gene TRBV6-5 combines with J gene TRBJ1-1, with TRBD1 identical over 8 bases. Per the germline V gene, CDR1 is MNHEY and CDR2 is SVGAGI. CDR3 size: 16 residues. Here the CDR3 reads CASSYHRGARGTEVFF. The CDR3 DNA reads TGTGCCAGCAGTTACCACAGGGGGGCACGAGGTACTGAAGTTTTCTTT.

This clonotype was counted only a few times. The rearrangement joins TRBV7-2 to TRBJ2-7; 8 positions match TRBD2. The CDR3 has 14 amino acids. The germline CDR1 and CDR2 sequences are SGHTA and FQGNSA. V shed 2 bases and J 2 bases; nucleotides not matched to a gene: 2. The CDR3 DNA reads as TGTGCCAGCAGCTTACTCGGGAGGGCCTACGAGCAGTACTTC. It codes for CASSLLGRAYEQYF.

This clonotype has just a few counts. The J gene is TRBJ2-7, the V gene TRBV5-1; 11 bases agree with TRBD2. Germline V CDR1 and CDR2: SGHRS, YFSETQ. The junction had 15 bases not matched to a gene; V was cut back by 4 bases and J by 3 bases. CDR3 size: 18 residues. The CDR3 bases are TGCGCCAGCAGCCCGGGACAGAGGGGACTAGCGGACCTCTACGAGCAGTACTTC. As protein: CASSPGQRGLADLYEQYF. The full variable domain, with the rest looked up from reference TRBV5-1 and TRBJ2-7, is KAGVTQTPRYLIKTRGQQVTLSCSPISGHRSVSWYQQTPGQGLQFLFEYFSETQRNKGNFPGRFSGRQFSNSRSEMNVSTLELGDSALYLCASSPGQRGLADLYEQYFGPGTRLTVT.